Shown below are 29 T cell receptor beta chains from a single sample sequenced in a study of prognosis after radiotherapy for stage I lung cancer. TCR beta CDR3 was amplified from genomic DNA by two-round multiplex PCR. For every TRBV and TRBJ gene, a specific primer was used in first-round PCR. One entry per CDR3 protein, called by TCRdb with MiXCR from the multiplex PCR reads. The table shows 26,000 or so distinct CDR3 sequences, with 30% occurring only once. Sequenced here: PBMCs, sampled before or after stereotactic body radiation therapy (not recorded which). The receptors were sampled from a donor aged 50 or older with non-small cell lung cancer.

This clonotype was counted ten times or more. The CDR3 DNA sequence: TGTGCCAGCAGCGCCCATCTGGCTGAGCAGTTCTTC. This encodes CASSAHLAEQFF. This chain uses TRBV7-9 with TRBJ2-1; D remains unclear. V was pared by 5 bases and J by 9 bases, with 11 bases between. Germline-derived CDR1 and CDR2 are SEHNR and FQNEAQ (reference sequence). The CDR3 runs 12 residues.

This clonotype showed up many times. The chain couples TRBV19 to TRBJ2-3, with no clear D. V was shortened by 5 bases and J by 4 bases, with 7 bases between the two germline ends. In germline, CDR1 is LNHDA, CDR2 SQIVND (reference sequence). There are 12 residues in the CDR3. The chain's CDR3 is CASSPRADTQYF. The CDR3 nucleotides are TGTGCCAGTAGTCCTCGAGCAGATACGCAGTATTTT.

This clonotype occurred many times. The V call is TRBV19, the J call TRBJ2-3; 11 bases map to TRBD2. Germline V CDR1 and CDR2: LNHDA, SQIVND (reference sequence). The CDR3 covers 13 residues. Trimming removed 5 bases from V and 5 bases from J; junction bases left unmatched: 0. This CDR3 reads CASSGLAGDTQYF. The CDR3 coding sequence is TGTGCCAGTAGTGGACTAGCGGGAGATACGCAGTATTTT.

As for this clonotype: A much larger clonotype is one base distant, so this may be a read error. The chain uses TRBV2 and TRBJ2-5; D unclear. Germline V lookup: CDR1 SNHLY, CDR2 FYNNEI. This CDR3 is 11 amino acids long. In DNA, the CDR3 is TGTGCCAGCAAGTACCAAGGGACCCAGTACTTC. Its translation is CASKYQGTQYF.

There are many counts of this clonotype. V and J are TRBV20-1 and TRBJ1-1; TRBD1 might be the D (5 bases). V was clipped by 5 bases and J by 0 bases, with 19 bases between them. This CDR3 has 16 residues. Germline V gene lookup returns CDR1 DFQATT and CDR2 SNEGSKA (reference sequence). The CDR3 region has the DNA TGCAGTGCTTCCGACAGATCGTCAGTTATGAACACTGAAGCTTTCTTT. Translation: CSASDRSSVMNTEAFF.

This chain connects TRBV5-1 to TRBJ1-3; no reliable D call. V was trimmed by 1 base and J by 0 bases, leaving 8 bases between them. CDR1 and CDR2 from the germline V gene are SGHRS and YFSETQ. The CDR3 is 15 amino acids. The chain's CDR3 is CASSLYGLSGNTIYF. CDR3 in DNA: TGCGCCAGCAGCTTGTACGGCCTCTCTGGAAACACCATATATTTT.

The sample holds a few counts of this clonotype. CDR3 DNA sequence: TGCAGCGTTGTTAGCGACCAAGAGACCCAGTACTTC. Translation: CSVVSDQETQYF. The chain has TRBV29-1 and TRBJ2-5; D is perhaps TRBD2 (5 bases). The germline V gene has CDR1 SQVTM and CDR2 ANQGSEA. This CDR3 has 12 residues. Trimming took off 4 bases at V and 0 bases at J, with 6 bases between the two ends.

This clonotype has ten or more counts. The chain uses TRBV20-1 and TRBJ2-1; D may correspond to TRBD1 or TRBD2 (5 bases each). Germline loops: CDR1 DFQATT, CDR2 SNEGSKA (reference sequence). The CDR3 extends over 13 amino acids. The V end lost 5 bases, the J end lost 7 bases, and 15 bases lay between the germline ends. The CDR3: CSAVGPGRNEQFF. The DNA of the CDR3 is TGCAGTGCTGTGGGACCAGGGCGGAATGAGCAGTTCTTC.

This clonotype was observed many times. This rearrangement joins TRBV19 to TRBJ1-2, with 12 bases fitting TRBD1. With 5 bases clipped from V and 3 bases from J, the junction kept 7 bases outside the gene matches. CDR1 is LNHDA and CDR2 is SQIVND in the germline V gene (reference sequence). The CDR3 is made up of 16 amino acids. The CDR3 bases are TGTGCCAGTAGTCCCGGGACAGGGGGCGCTTACTATGGCTACACCTTC. Its protein product is CASSPGTGGAYYGYTF.

This clonotype was counted many times. The chain recombines TRBV12-3 or TRBV12-4 with TRBJ2-1, with D possibly TRBD2 on 6 matching bases. V gave up 3 bases and J gave up 0 bases, with 9 bases separating them. The CDR3 is 15 residues long. This CDR3 reads CASSLGSGSYNEQFF. The CDR3 DNA reads as TGTGCCAGCAGTTTGGGTAGCGGCTCCTACAATGAGCAGTTCTTC.

This clonotype was counted many times. This chain connects TRBV9 to TRBJ2-2; 7 nucleotides line up with TRBD2. Germline V lookup: CDR1 SGDLS, CDR2 YYNGEE. CDR3 length: 14 amino acids. The J segment lost 6 bases and the V segment lost 0 bases, leaving 2 bases of the junction unmatched. In DNA form, the CDR3 reads TGTGCCAGCAGCGTAGGAGGACTAGCCGGGGAGCTGTTTTTT. Its protein product is CASSVGGLAGELFF.

This clonotype was counted ten times or more. V usage is TRBV7-2 and J usage is TRBJ2-7; 7 bases agree with TRBD2. The germline CDR1 and CDR2 sequences are SGHTA and FQGNSA. This CDR3 spans 17 amino acids. Trimming at V came to 8 bases and at J to 7 bases, leaving 23 bases not matched to a gene. The CDR3 DNA reads TGTGCCAGCGGGGGGGGGGGTACAGGAGCAGGCTGGGCAGAGCAGTACTTC. Translating it yields CASGGGGTGAGWAEQYF.

The V gene is TRBV20-1, the J gene TRBJ1-2; D gene unclear. CDR3 size: 13 residues. V was trimmed by 0 bases and J by 2 bases, leaving 7 bases between them. In germline, CDR1 is DFQATT, CDR2 SNEGSKA (reference sequence). In nucleotides, the CDR3 is TGCAGTGCTAGAGATCACACCAACTATGGCTACACCTTC. This sequence encodes CSARDHTNYGYTF.

The rearrangement joins TRBV6-9 to TRBJ2-2; D remains unclear. The CDR3 loop spans 13 amino acids. V lost 3 bases to trimming and J lost 7 bases, with 9 bases between them. Germline loops: CDR1 MNHGY, CDR2 SVAAGI. CDR3 loop: CASSYLKNGELFF. CDR3 DNA: TGTGCCAGCAGTTACCTGAAGAACGGGGAGCTGTTTTTT.

This chain uses TRBV5-1 with TRBJ1-2; possibly TRBD1 for D (5 bases). CDR1 and CDR2 from the germline V gene are SGHRS and YFSETQ. This CDR3 comprises 12 residues. Trimming removed 2 bases at V and 8 bases at J, with 10 bases between. The CDR3: CASSFEGYGYTF. CDR3 nucleotides: TGCGCCAGCAGCTTCGAGGGGTACGGCTACACCTTC. Supplemented by reference TRBV5-1 and TRBJ1-2, the full variable domain reads KAGVTQTPRYLIKTRGQQVTLSCSPISGHRSVSWYQQTPGQGLQFLFEYFSETQRNKGNFPGRFSGRQFSNSRSEMNVSTLELGDSALYLCASSFEGYGYTFGSGTRLTVV.

The CDR3 DNA sequence: TGTGCCAGCAGTAAGAGGACATTGAATTCACCCCTCCACTTT. This codes for CASSKRTLNSPLHF. This chain joins TRBV6-1 and TRBJ1-6; tentative D call: TRBD1 (5 bases). Trimming left V 5 bases short and J 7 bases short, with 12 bases between. The CDR3 is 14 residues long. The germline V gene has CDR1 MNHNS and CDR2 SASEGT.

The chain has TRBV20-1 and TRBJ1-1; tentative D call: TRBD1 (6 bases). Per germline, CDR1 DFQATT and CDR2 SNEGSKA (reference sequence). V lost 6 bases and J lost 1, with 9 bases in between. The CDR3 totals 12 residues. The CDR3 loop is CSAEDRNTEAFF. The CDR3 region has the DNA TGCAGTGCAGAGGACAGGAACACTGAAGCTTTCTTT.

This clonotype was recorded at least ten times. The J gene is TRBJ2-7, the V gene TRBV7-2; no clear D. Germline V CDR1 and CDR2: SGHTA, FQGNSA. This CDR3 has 14 amino acids. Trimming cost V 7 bases and J 0 bases, with 13 bases left between them. The CDR3 bases are TGTGCCAGCACCTCCAACCGGGTCTCCTACGAGCAGTACTTC. Protein product: CASTSNRVSYEQYF.

There are many counts of this clonotype. V and J are TRBV9 and TRBJ2-1; D might be TRBD1 (6 bases). The V end was cut by 4 bases, the J end by 9 bases, with 17 bases between. The CDR3 totals 14 residues. The germline gives CDR1 SGDLS, CDR2 YYNGEE. The CDR3 nucleotides read TGTGCCAGCAGCCCACAAGATTTAGGGGGTGAGCAGTTCTTC. Its translation: CASSPQDLGGEQFF.

This clonotype was detected ten times or more. This rearrangement joins TRBV29-1 to TRBJ2-3; 8 bases agree with TRBD2. Germline V CDR1 and CDR2: SQVTM, ANQGSEA. CDR3 size: 21 residues. J gave up 1 base and V 3 bases, and 24 bases lay outside the gene matches. The CDR3 here is CSVDSPQPSGSKRTGTDTQYF. Here the CDR3 DNA reads TGCAGCGTTGATTCCCCCCAGCCCAGCGGGAGTAAGCGGACCGGCACAGATACGCAGTATTTT.

There are many counts of this clonotype. This rearrangement joins TRBV5-1 to TRBJ1-1, with D maybe TRBD1 (6 bases). V lost 4 bases and J lost 4, with 11 bases in between. The CDR3 length is 13 residues. Germline V gene lookup returns CDR1 SGHRS and CDR2 YFSETQ. This chain's CDR3 is CASSLTGITEAFF. In nucleotides, the CDR3 is TGCGCCAGCAGCCTAACAGGGATCACTGAAGCTTTCTTT.

The chain employs TRBV6-5 and TRBJ1-2; no reliable D call. CDR3 length equals 14 residues. V lost 0 bases and J 9 bases, leaving 14 bases between the germline ends. Germline-derived CDR1 and CDR2 are MNHEY and SVGAGI. The chain's CDR3 is CASSYSTGLVSYTF. The CDR3 DNA sequence: TGTGCCAGCAGTTACTCGACTGGGTTGGTGAGCTACACCTTC.

This clonotype was counted ten times or more. The chain employs TRBV12-3 or TRBV12-4 and TRBJ2-1; D gene ambiguous. V gave up 1 base and J gave up 0 bases, with 10 bases separating them. The CDR3 is 16 residues long. The CDR3 is CASSLEERSSYNEQFF. The DNA of the CDR3 is TGTGCCAGCAGTTTAGAGGAGAGAAGCTCCTACAATGAGCAGTTCTTC.

Worth noting for this clonotype: Sequence at one end of the junction differs from germline and may be a read error. The chain uses TRBV12-3 or TRBV12-4 and TRBJ2-1; TRBD2 is a possible D gene (5 bases). This CDR3 has 13 residues. In nucleotides, the CDR3 is TGTGCCAGAAGTTTCGTCGCCGGAGGCGAGAAGTTCTTC. Protein: CARSFVAGGEKFF.

Ten or more counts support this clonotype. The chain links TRBV6-1 to TRBJ1-1; the D gene is possibly TRBD1 (5 bases). V lost 6 bases, J lost 5 bases, and 13 bases lay in between. The CDR3 runs to 13 residues. From germline, CDR1 is MNHNS and CDR2 SASEGT. This CDR3 is CASSTRTRTEAFF. The CDR3 DNA is TGTGCCAGCAGCACCCGGACAAGGACTGAAGCTTTCTTT.

Many counts were recorded for this clonotype. The gene calls are TRBV5-1 and TRBJ1-1, with D possibly matching TRBD1 (6 bases). V lost 0 bases and J lost 3, with 21 bases in between. The CDR3 is 18 residues long. CDR1 is SGHRS, CDR2 YFSETQ, per germline. The CDR3 protein is CASSLGTGQLHPDTEAFF. In DNA form, the CDR3 reads TGCGCCAGCAGCTTGGGGACTGGACAGTTACACCCGGACACTGAAGCTTTCTTT.

In this sample, this clonotype turned up many times. The rearrangement joins TRBV9 to TRBJ2-2; 7 nucleotides match TRBD1. CDR3 size: 17 residues. The trim removed 0 bases at V and 2 bases at J, leaving 7 bases unmatched. In germline, CDR1 is SGDLS, CDR2 YYNGEE. The CDR3 reads CASSVDRTGLNTGELFF. Written as DNA, the CDR3 is TGTGCCAGCAGCGTAGATCGGACAGGCCTCAACACCGGGGAGCTGTTTTTT.

The chain combines TRBV20-1 with TRBJ2-6; D might be TRBD2 (6 bases). This CDR3 is built from 16 residues. The V gene lost 2 bases and the J gene lost 0 bases, with 11 bases spanning the gap. Germline V gene sequence: CDR1 DFQATT, CDR2 SNEGSKA (reference sequence). The CDR3 region is CSARSQGGSGANVLTF. CDR3 sequence (DNA): TGCAGTGCTAGATCCCAGGGAGGCTCTGGGGCCAACGTCCTGACTTTC.

This clonotype was observed a few times. The V gene is TRBV3-1, the J gene TRBJ2-7; D may be TRBD2 (7 bases). The CDR3 is 15 residues long. Per the germline V gene, CDR1 is LGHDT and CDR2 is YNNKEL (reference sequence). Trimming shortened V by 3 bases and J by 9 bases, and 21 bases separated the two germline ends. The CDR3 reads CASSHRGAPSGGQYF. CDR3 coding DNA: TGTGCCAGCAGCCACCGGGGGGCACCCTCTGGGGGGCAGTACTTC.